The T cell receptor beta chain described here comes from a study of immune evolution from preneoplasia to lung adenocarcinoma. The assay was immunoSEQ multiplex PCR, and TCRdb's table has in-frame clones only and misses some. The sample shows several thousand clones, approximately 85% of them seen only once. In germline, CDR1 is MNHNS, CDR2 SASEGT. The CDR3 contains 15 residues. V trimming: 9 bases; J trimming: 4 bases; junction bases outside the gene matches: 10. The receptor comes from a person aged 45-60 years with lung adenocarcinoma. V usage is TRBV6-1 and J usage is TRBJ2-1; 9 bases align to TRBD2. The specimen was FFPE invasive lung adenocarcinoma tissue. In nucleotides, the CDR3 is TGTGCCAGTAATGAAGCGGGAGGTGGTTACAATGAGCAGTTCTTC. It is translated as CASNEAGGGYNEQFF.